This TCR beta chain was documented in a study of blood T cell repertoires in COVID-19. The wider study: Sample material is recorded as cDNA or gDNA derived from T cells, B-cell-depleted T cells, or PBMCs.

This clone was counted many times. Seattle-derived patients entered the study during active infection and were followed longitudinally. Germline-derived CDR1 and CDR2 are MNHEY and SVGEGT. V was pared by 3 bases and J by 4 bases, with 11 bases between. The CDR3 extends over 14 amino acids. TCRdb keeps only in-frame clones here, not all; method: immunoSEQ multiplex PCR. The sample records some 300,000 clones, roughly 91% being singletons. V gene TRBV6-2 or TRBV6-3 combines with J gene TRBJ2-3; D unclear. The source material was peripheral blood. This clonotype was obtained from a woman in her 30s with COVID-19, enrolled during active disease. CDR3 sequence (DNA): TGTGCCAGCAGTTATGGCCAGGAAGCAGATACGCAGTATTTT. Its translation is CASSYGQEADTQYF.